A single sample gave rise to the 4 T cell receptor beta chains below, sequenced in a study of CD8 T cells in Susac syndrome. When the RNA was reverse transcribed, random hexamers were used with an input of 0.5 to 1 ug. One entry per CDR3 protein, called by TCRdb with MiXCR from the immunoSEQ multiplex PCR reads. Altogether about 140,000 distinct CDR3 sequences are present, over 90% being singletons, with the ten largest covering around 0.15%. Specimen: CD4+ T cells from PBMCs. Source of these receptors: a human donor with Susac syndrome.

The chain couples TRBV29-1 to TRBJ1-1; D unclear. Germline loops: CDR1 SQVTM, CDR2 ANQGSEA. The CDR3 runs 12 residues. V lost 4 bases and J 4 bases, leaving 10 bases between the germline ends. CDR3 bases: TGCAGCGTTGTAGGTTGGGGCACTGAAGCTTTCTTT. Its translation: CSVVGWGTEAFF.

The rearrangement joins TRBV18 to TRBJ2-5; maybe TRBD2 (6 bases). CDR3 length: 14 amino acids. Trimming stripped 0 bases from V and 5 bases from J, with 10 bases between. Germline lookup yields CDR1 KGHSH and CDR2 LQKENI. Here the CDR3 DNA reads TGTGCCAGCTCACCACCGGGGCTAGCGGAGACCCAGTACTTC. As protein: CASSPPGLAETQYF.

V usage is TRBV13 and J usage is TRBJ2-1, with D tentatively TRBD1 (5 bases). V was shortened by 2 bases and J by 5 bases, with 7 bases between the two germline ends. The CDR3 totals 13 residues. CDR1 and CDR2 (germline): PRHDT, FYEKMQ (reference sequence). The CDR3 loop is CASSLTGDNEQFF. The DNA of the CDR3 is TGTGCCAGCAGCTTAACAGGCGACAATGAGCAGTTCTTC. The full variable domain, rest sourced from reference TRBV13 and TRBJ2-1, is AAGVIQSPRHLIKEKRETATLKCYPIPRHDTVYWYQQGPGQDPQFLISFYEKMQSDKGSIPDRFSAQQFSDYHSELNMSSLELGDSALYFCASSLTGDNEQFFGPGTRLTVL.

The rearrangement links TRBV20-1 to TRBJ2-7; 7 bases fit TRBD1. The J segment lost 5 bases and the V segment lost 6 bases, leaving 10 bases of the junction unmatched. The CDR3 is 13 residues long. Germline loops: CDR1 DFQATT, CDR2 SNEGSKA (reference sequence). CDR3 protein: CSARARGYNEQYF. For the CDR3, the DNA is TGCAGTGCGAGGGCCAGGGGGTATAACGAGCAGTACTTC.